Following are 22 T cell receptor beta chains from one sample sequenced in a study of T-cell memory formation after mild COVID-19. TCRdb reprocessed the 5' RACE reads via MiXCR and lists one record per CDR3 protein. In the table there are around 200,000 distinct CDR3 sequences, under 20% of which are singletons. Sequences were obtained from PBMCs or a T cell subset sorted from them (not recorded which). The receptors originated from a man aged 18 to 29 who had mild COVID-19 (a few samples of this study predate the infection). Cell type and time point are not known.

This clonotype was seen more than once but under ten times. The chain joins TRBV4-3 to TRBJ1-1; the match to TRBD1 covers 7 bases. The CDR3 has 15 residues. V was clipped by 1 base and J by 0 bases; unmatched bases: 2. In germline, CDR1 is LGHNA, CDR2 YSLEER. The CDR3 loop reads CASSQADRLNTEAFF. The CDR3 bases are TGCGCCAGCAGCCAAGCGGACAGGTTGAACACTGAAGCTTTCTTT.

The rearrangement links TRBV6-5 to TRBJ2-3, with D hard to call. Per germline, CDR1 MNHEY and CDR2 SVGAGI. This CDR3 comprises 13 residues. V was pared by 2 bases and J by 4 bases, with 7 bases between. CDR3 DNA sequence: TGTGCCAGCAGTTACCCTCCCCCAGATACGCAGTATTTT. Protein: CASSYPPPDTQYF.

The chain recombines TRBV5-1 with TRBJ1-1; the D gene is possibly TRBD1 (5 bases). The germline CDR1 and CDR2 sequences are SGHRS and YFSETQ. V shed 3 bases and J shed 1 base, with 10 bases lying between them. This CDR3 region has 14 residues. In DNA, the CDR3 is TGCGCCAGCAGCTGGCTCACAGGGAACACTGAAGCTTTCTTT. Amino acids: CASSWLTGNTEAFF.

This clonotype turned up a few times. The chain couples TRBV9 to TRBJ1-2; no definite D call. CDR3 length: 16 amino acids. Germline V gene data show CDR1 as SGDLS and CDR2 as YYNGEE. The V end lost 0 bases, the J end lost 0 bases, and 12 bases lay between the germline ends. CDR3 coding DNA: TGTGCCAGCAGCGTAGGAGCAGACCGCTCTAACTATGGCTACACCTTC. It yields the protein CASSVGADRSNYGYTF.

The genes are TRBV20-1 and TRBJ2-3; possibly TRBD2 for D (5 bases). Trimming took 6 bases from V and 0 from J, leaving 16 bases between them. Germline values: CDR1 DFQATT, CDR2 SNEGSKA (reference sequence). This CDR3 is built from 15 residues. The CDR3 loop is CSAAGPRSSTDTQYF. In nucleotides, the CDR3 is TGCAGTGCCGCGGGCCCACGATCTAGCACAGATACGCAGTATTTT.

J is TRBJ2-1 and V is TRBV6-2 or TRBV6-3, with D possibly being TRBD1 (5 bases). CDR3 length: 19 amino acids. V shed 6 bases and J shed 8 bases, with 32 bases lying between them. The germline gives CDR1 MNHEY, CDR2 SVGEGT. CDR3 DNA sequence: TGTGCCAGCAGCCCTAGTTTGGGGCACAGCTACCCCGTAGGTGATGAGCAGTTCTTC. This encodes CASSPSLGHSYPVGDEQFF.

The chain joins TRBV5-1 to TRBJ2-3; 8 nucleotides match TRBD1. The CDR3 is made up of 14 amino acids. Germline CDR1 SGHRS, CDR2 YFSETQ. Losses at the gene ends were 4 bases for V and 6 bases for J; bases not matched to a gene: 7. CDR3 bases: TGCGCCAGCAGCCCGGACAGGGCGGGCGATACGCAGTATTTT. Amino acid sequence: CASSPDRAGDTQYF. Looking up the rest from reference TRBV5-1 and TRBJ2-3 gives the full variable domain: KAGVTQTPRYLIKTRGQQVTLSCSPISGHRSVSWYQQTPGQGLQFLFEYFSETQRNKGNFPGRFSGRQFSNSRSEMNVSTLELGDSALYLCASSPDRAGDTQYFGPGTRLTVL.

This clonotype was counted a few times. This chain joins TRBV7-2 and TRBJ2-3; D call uncertain. The ends were cut back, 5 bases at V and 0 bases at J, with 15 bases in the middle. The CDR3 has 16 amino acids. Germline values: CDR1 SGHTA, CDR2 FQGNSA. The CDR3 region is CASSLENGPSTDTQYF. The CDR3 bases are TGTGCCAGCAGCCTCGAAAACGGGCCTAGCACAGATACGCAGTATTTT. The full variable domain, its missing parts supplied by reference TRBV7-2 and TRBJ2-3, is GAGVSQSPSNKVTEKGKDVELRCDPISGHTALYWYRQSLGQGLEFLIYFQGNSAPDKSGLPSDRFSAERTGGSVSTLTIQRTQQEDSAVYLCASSLENGPSTDTQYFGPGTRLTVL.

The rearrangement joins TRBV7-9 to TRBJ1-1; D gene unclear. The CDR3 sequence is 13 residues long. The germline gives CDR1 SEHNR, CDR2 FQNEAQ (reference sequence). V shed 2 bases and J shed 0 bases, with 4 bases lying between them. The CDR3 protein is CASSLSLNTEAFF. The CDR3 region has the DNA TGTGCCAGCAGCTTAAGCCTGAACACTGAAGCTTTCTTT.

This clonotype was seen repeatedly, ten times or more. V is TRBV23-1 and J is TRBJ2-3, with 9 bases fitting TRBD1. TRBV23-1 is annotated as an ORF whose role is uncertain. The CDR3 runs 18 residues. V dropped 0 bases and J dropped 0; count of bases not matched to a gene: 7. The CDR3 bases are TGCGCCAGCAGTCAATCGGGGGACAGGGTGGGTAGCACAGATACGCAGTATTTT. It yields the protein CASSQSGDRVGSTDTQYF.

This clonotype was seen only a few times. This chain links TRBV20-1 with TRBJ1-2, with TRBD1 matching 9 bases. The junction had 8 bases not matched to a gene; V was cut back by 4 bases and J by 8 bases. The CDR3 has 13 residues. Germline CDR1 is DFQATT and CDR2 is SNEGSKA (reference sequence). In DNA form, the CDR3 reads TGCAGTGCTACTCCTCGGACAGGGGAAGGCTACACCTTC. It codes for CSATPRTGEGYTF.

The rearrangement links TRBV6-6 to TRBJ2-1; TRBD2 matches at 7 bases. V lost 6 bases and J lost 7; bases outside the gene matches: 3. Germline CDR1 and CDR2: MNHNY and SVGAGI (reference sequence). This CDR3 is built from 12 residues. The CDR3 sequence: CASSAGDNEQFF. DNA of the CDR3: TGTGCCAGCAGCGCGGGGGATAATGAGCAGTTCTTC.

There are a few counts of this clonotype. The chain joins TRBV7-9 to TRBJ1-1; 8 bases map to TRBD1. Germline trimming cut 8 bases from V and 10 bases from J; bases unmatched to any gene: 12. Looked up from germline, CDR1 is SEHNR and CDR2 is FQNEAQ (reference sequence). The CDR3 loop spans 13 amino acids. The CDR3 loop is CASQDLGQDLAFF. The DNA for the CDR3 is TGTGCCAGCCAGGACCTGGGACAGGACCTAGCTTTCTTT.

CDR3: CASSPKARLIGYEQFF. In DNA, the CDR3 is TGTGCCAGCAGTCCCAAAGCTCGACTAATCGGCTATGAGCAGTTCTTC. This chain uses TRBV12-3 or TRBV12-4 with TRBJ2-1, with D perhaps TRBD2 (5 bases). V was clipped by 5 bases and J by 8 bases, with 22 bases between them. This CDR3 contains 16 residues.

This clonotype was observed many times. V gene TRBV12-3 or TRBV12-4 combines with J gene TRBJ1-1, with D uncertain. V was trimmed by 7 bases and J by 4 bases, leaving 16 bases between them. The CDR3 totals 14 residues. The CDR3 bases are TGTGCCAGCACCCCCGTCAATCGGGGCACTGAAGCTTTCTTT. This codes for CASTPVNRGTEAFF.

The chain uses TRBV11-3 and TRBJ2-5, with D possibly being TRBD2 (5 bases). This CDR3 is built from 13 residues. V dropped 1 base and J dropped 4 bases, with 7 bases sitting between them. The germline gives CDR1 SGHNT, CDR2 YENEEA. For the CDR3, the DNA is TGTGCCAGCAGCTTAGCTCTAGCAGAGACCCAGTACTTC. This gives the protein CASSLALAETQYF. The full variable domain, its missing parts supplied by reference TRBV11-3 and TRBJ2-5, is EAGVVQSPRYKIIEKKQPVAFWCNPISGHNTLYWYLQNLGQGPELLIRYENEEAVDDSQLPKDRFSAERLKGVDSTLKIQPAELGDSAVYLCASSLALAETQYFGPGTRLLVL.

This clonotype has just a few counts. The chain joins TRBV5-6 to TRBJ2-5; D is undetermined. CDR3 length equals 12 residues. Looked up from germline, CDR1 is SGHDT and CDR2 is YYEEEE. Trimming pared 7 bases from V and 2 bases from J, leaving 9 bases between. CDR3 DNA sequence: TGTGCCAGCGGTCAGATACAAGAGACCCAGTACTTC. Protein: CASGQIQETQYF.

J is TRBJ2-3 and V is TRBV5-1; TRBD2 might be the D (7 bases). V was trimmed by 5 bases and J by 3 bases, leaving 10 bases between them. The length of the CDR3 is 13 residues. Germline CDR1 reads SGHRS; CDR2 reads YFSETQ. In nucleotides, the CDR3 is TGCGCCAGCAGACGGGGGGCGACAGATACGCAGTATTTT. Translation: CASRRGATDTQYF.

This clonotype has only a few counts. V gene TRBV27 combines with J gene TRBJ2-3; TRBD1 might be the D (7 bases). The CDR3 consists of 14 residues. V was shortened by 6 bases and J by 6 bases, with 16 bases between the two germline ends. CDR1 is MNHEY, CDR2 SMNVEV, per germline (reference sequence). The CDR3 coding sequence is TGTGCCAGCAGCACCAGGGGGGCGGGGGATACGCAGTATTTT. Protein product: CASSTRGAGDTQYF.

This clonotype has just a few counts. A junction end diverges from the germline sequence, so it may reflect a read error. The CDR3 protein is CASREAGGLYEQYF. In nucleotides, the CDR3 is TGTGCCAGCAGGGAAGCGGGGGGCTTGTACGAGCAGTACTTC. The J gene is TRBJ2-7, the V gene TRBV6-1, with TRBD2 matching over 9 bases. CDR3 size: 14 residues. Germline CDR1 and CDR2: MNHNS and SASEGT.

The V call is TRBV2, the J call TRBJ2-1; 7 nucleotides line up with TRBD1. This CDR3 region has 12 residues. After removal of 8 bases from V and 4 bases from J, the junction contained 2 bases not matched to a gene. Per the germline V gene, CDR1 is SNHLY and CDR2 is FYNNEI. Here the CDR3 reads CASRDSYNEQFF. The CDR3 DNA sequence: TGTGCCAGCCGGGACAGTTACAATGAGCAGTTCTTC.

This clonotype showed up many times. The chain links TRBV12-3 or TRBV12-4 to TRBJ1-2, with a possible D match to TRBD1 (6 bases). Trimming took 5 bases from V and 4 from J, leaving 11 bases between them. The CDR3 consists of 13 residues. The CDR3 here is CASSQDRVYGYTF. The CDR3 nucleotides are TGTGCCAGCAGTCAGGACAGAGTCTATGGCTACACCTTC.